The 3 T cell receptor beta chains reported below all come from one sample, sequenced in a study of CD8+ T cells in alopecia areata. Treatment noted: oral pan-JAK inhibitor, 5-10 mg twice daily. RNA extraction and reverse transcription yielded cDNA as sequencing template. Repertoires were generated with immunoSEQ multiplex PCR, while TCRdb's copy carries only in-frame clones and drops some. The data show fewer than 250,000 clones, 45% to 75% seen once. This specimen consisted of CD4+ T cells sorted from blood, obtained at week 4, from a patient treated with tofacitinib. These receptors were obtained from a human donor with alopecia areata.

CDR3 DNA sequence: TGCAGCGAAGCGGGACTAGCGGGATATGAGCAGTTCTTC. As protein: CSEAGLAGYEQFF. The chain links TRBV29-1 to TRBJ2-1; 13 nucleotides align to TRBD2. The CDR3 is made up of 13 amino acids. Per germline, CDR1 SQVTM and CDR2 ANQGSEA. The ends lost 7 bases at V and 8 bases at J; junction bases unmatched: 5.

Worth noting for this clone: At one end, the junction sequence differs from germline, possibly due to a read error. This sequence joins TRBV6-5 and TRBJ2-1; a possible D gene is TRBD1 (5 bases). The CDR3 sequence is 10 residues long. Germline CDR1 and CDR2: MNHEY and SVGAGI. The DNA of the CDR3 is TGTGCCAGCAGGGGGCTAGGAAGTATCTTC. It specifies CASRGLGSIF.

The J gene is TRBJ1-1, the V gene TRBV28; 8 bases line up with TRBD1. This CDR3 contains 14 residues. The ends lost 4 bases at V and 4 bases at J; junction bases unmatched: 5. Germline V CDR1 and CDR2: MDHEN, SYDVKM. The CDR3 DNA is TGTGCCAGCAGTTCTCAGGGGGCTGGCACTGAAGCTTTCTTT. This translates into CASSSQGAGTEAFF.